What follows are 32 T cell receptor beta chains derived from one specimen sequenced in a study of blood T cell repertoires in COVID-19. TCRdb keeps only in-frame clones here, not all; method: immunoSEQ multiplex PCR. The sample records 200,000 to 250,000 clones, 80% to 90% being singletons. The sequenced sample consisted of PBMCs or T cells enriched from blood (not recorded which). These receptors originate from a young woman who had been exposed to COVID-19.

V usage is TRBV2 and J usage is TRBJ2-7; D gene ambiguous. The CDR3 covers 14 residues. CDR1 SNHLY and CDR2 FYNNEI come from the germline V gene. V lost 6 bases and J 0 bases, leaving 12 bases between the germline ends. CDR3 amino acids: CASRVVVSSYEQYF. The CDR3 DNA reads TGTGCCAGCAGGGTCGTAGTGTCCTCCTACGAGCAGTACTTC.

V gene TRBV28 combines with J gene TRBJ1-2; D is perhaps TRBD1 (5 bases). Germline V lookup: CDR1 MDHEN, CDR2 SYDVKM. Trimming removed 2 bases from V and 4 bases from J, with 8 bases in between. The CDR3 totals 13 residues. The CDR3 loop reads CASSLMTAYGYTF. The CDR3 bases are TGTGCCAGCAGTTTAATGACAGCCTATGGCTACACCTTC.

The rearrangement joins TRBV5-1 to TRBJ2-1; 10 bases fit TRBD2. The CDR3 extends over 12 amino acids. The V and J ends lost 5 bases and 14 bases, in that order; junction bases with no gene match: 7. Per the germline V gene, CDR1 is SGHRS and CDR2 is YFSETQ. The CDR3 spells CASSSAGGPKFF. The CDR3 DNA reads as TGCGCCAGCAGTTCAGCGGGAGGGCCGAAGTTCTTC.

The chain carries TRBV30 and TRBJ2-2; 10 nucleotides align to TRBD2. The J segment lost 1 base and the V segment lost 0 bases, leaving 5 bases of the junction unmatched. Germline CDR1 is GTSNPN and CDR2 is SVGIG (reference sequence). The CDR3 totals 17 residues. As DNA, the CDR3 is TGTGCCTGGAGTGTCTCTAGCGGGAGTGGGAACACCGGGGAGCTGTTTTTT. Translation gives CAWSVSSGSGNTGELFF. Full variable domain (outside the CDR3, taken from reference TRBV30 and TRBJ2-2): SQTIHQWPATLVQPVGSPLSLECTVEGTSNPNLYWYRQAAGRGLQLLFYSVGIGQISSEVPQNLSASRPQDRQFILSSKKLLLSDSGFYLCAWSVSSGSGNTGELFFGEGSRLTVL.

The chain uses TRBV19 and TRBJ1-1, with 7 bases identical to TRBD1. Germline CDR1 LNHDA, CDR2 SQIVND (reference sequence). Trimming cost V 5 bases and J 8 bases; bases outside gene matches: 14. This CDR3 contains 15 residues. DNA for the CDR3: TGTGCCAGTAGTCCTCGTAGGGGGCTTGGGACCGAAGCTTTCTTT. Protein: CASSPRRGLGTEAFF.

This chain uses TRBV13 with TRBJ2-7; D perhaps matches TRBD2 (6 bases). With 1 base removed from V and 5 bases from J, the gap between germline ends came to 15 bases. Germline CDR1 and CDR2: PRHDT and FYEKMQ (reference sequence). This CDR3 is built from 15 residues. The CDR3 spells CASSLDGSSDDEQYF. DNA of the CDR3: TGTGCCAGCAGCTTAGACGGGAGTTCTGACGACGAGCAGTACTTC.

This clone was detected only a few times. The J gene is TRBJ2-1, the V gene TRBV9, with 7 bases aligning to TRBD2. The ends lost 2 bases at V and 8 bases at J; junction bases unmatched: 7. Germline V gene sequence: CDR1 SGDLS, CDR2 YYNGEE. This CDR3 region has 14 residues. CDR3 DNA sequence: TGTGCCAGCAGCGTTACCGGGACTACCCATGAGCAGTTCTTC. Translation gives CASSVTGTTHEQFF.

This clone was seen only once. The chain is built from TRBV28 and TRBJ1-5; D gene uncertain. The CDR3 runs 11 residues. CDR1 is MDHEN, CDR2 SYDVKM, per germline. V lost 8 bases and J 11 bases, leaving 13 bases between the germline ends. CDR3 region: CASSETPAQHF. The CDR3 DNA reads TGTGCCAGCTCGGAGACCCCAGCCCAGCATTTT.

This rearrangement joins TRBV29-1 to TRBJ1-1; 8 nucleotides match TRBD1. The V gene's germline CDR1 is SQVTM and CDR2 ANQGSEA. The CDR3 length is 12 residues. Trimming took 7 bases from V and 7 from J; bases not matched to a gene: 8. CDR3 in amino acids: CSAHPRGREAFF. Here the CDR3 DNA reads TGCAGCGCCCATCCCAGGGGGCGTGAAGCTTTCTTT.

V is TRBV19 and J is TRBJ2-1; possible D gene TRBD2, 6 bases. Germline CDR1 is LNHDA and CDR2 is SQIVND (reference sequence). V dropped 4 bases and J dropped 9 bases, with 16 bases sitting between them. The CDR3 contains 14 residues. CDR3 residues: CASSTFGGSGEQFF. CDR3 coding DNA: TGTGCCAGTAGTACCTTTGGGGGGTCAGGTGAGCAGTTCTTC.

This clone is a singleton in its sample. The rearrangement uses TRBV13 and TRBJ1-1; no definite D call. Germline CDR1 is PRHDT and CDR2 is FYEKMQ (reference sequence). The CDR3 is made up of 12 amino acids. V lost 5 bases and J lost 8, with 12 bases in between. CDR3 loop: CASSQAGREAFF. CDR3 sequence (DNA): TGTGCCAGCAGCCAGGCCGGGAGAGAAGCTTTCTTT.

The chain carries TRBV19 and TRBJ2-1, with a weak D call TRBD2 (6 bases). This CDR3 is built from 13 residues. Germline lookup yields CDR1 LNHDA and CDR2 SQIVND (reference sequence). The V and J ends lost 5 bases and 5 bases respectively, with 10 bases between them. CDR3 in DNA: TGTGCCAGTAGTTGGGGGGTAAACAATGAGCAGTTCTTC. Residues: CASSWGVNNEQFF.

The CDR3 loop is CASSLGRGPTYNEQFF. The CDR3 DNA reads TGTGCCAGCAGCTTAGGAAGGGGTCCGACCTACAATGAGCAGTTCTTC. The rearrangement uses TRBV7-2 and TRBJ2-1; possible D gene TRBD1, 5 bases. This CDR3 contains 16 residues. Germline values: CDR1 SGHTA, CDR2 FQGNSA. Trimming took 1 base from V and 2 from J, leaving 12 bases between them.

V gene TRBV4-1 combines with J gene TRBJ2-1; TRBD2 matches 8 bases. There are 15 residues in the CDR3. Germline V lookup: CDR1 MGHRA, CDR2 YSYEKL. With V trimmed by 4 bases and J by 9 bases, 11 bases remained unmatched. DNA for the CDR3: TGCGCCAGCAGCCCCCTGGGACGGGAGGGTAGTGAGCAGTTCTTC. This encodes CASSPLGREGSEQFF.

This chain joins TRBV2 and TRBJ2-7; the D gene is possibly TRBD2 (7 bases). V was cut by 8 bases and J by 3 bases, with 14 bases left in between. The germline CDR1 and CDR2 sequences are SNHLY and FYNNEI. This CDR3 comprises 13 residues. DNA of the CDR3: TGTGCCAGCCAAGGGGGAGGGCTCTACGAGCAGTACTTC. Its translation: CASQGGGLYEQYF.

The chain joins TRBV28 to TRBJ2-5; a weak D match, TRBD1 (5 bases). CDR1 and CDR2 from the germline V gene are MDHEN and SYDVKM. The CDR3 runs to 15 residues. V was clipped by 3 bases and J by 3 bases, with 14 bases between them. The DNA of the CDR3 is TGTGCCAGCAGTTTTCTGGGGCATGGTGAAGAGACCCAGTACTTC. Translation gives CASSFLGHGEETQYF.

The V call is TRBV6-5, the J call TRBJ1-3, with D possibly being TRBD1 (5 bases). V was shortened by 6 bases and J by 4 bases, with 10 bases between the two germline ends. Germline loops: CDR1 MNHEY, CDR2 SVGAGI. The CDR3 contains 13 residues. The DNA of the CDR3 is TGTGCCAGCAGAACAGGTTTCGGAAACACCATATATTTT. Its translation is CASRTGFGNTIYF.

There are a few counts of this clone. The V call is TRBV7-2, the J call TRBJ2-7; a weak D match, TRBD1 (5 bases). V lost 1 base and J 6 bases, leaving 13 bases between the germline ends. Per germline, CDR1 SGHTA and CDR2 FQGNSA. This CDR3 region has 14 residues. The CDR3 DNA reads TGTGCCAGCAGCTTAGAACAGGTGGCGGTCGAGCAGTACTTC. Translation gives CASSLEQVAVEQYF.

The count of this clone is one. This chain joins TRBV5-5 and TRBJ2-1; TRBD1 might be the D (6 bases). Trimming cost V 6 bases and J 9 bases, with 16 bases left between them. This CDR3 spans 13 amino acids. The germline V gene has CDR1 SGHKS and CDR2 YYEKEE (reference sequence). The CDR3 spells CASTGARLGEQFF. In nucleotides, the CDR3 is TGTGCCAGCACAGGGGCTAGGTTGGGTGAGCAGTTCTTC.

The chain links TRBV19 to TRBJ1-3; D uncertain. With 8 bases removed from V and 1 base from J, the gap between germline ends came to 9 bases. Germline V gene lookup returns CDR1 LNHDA and CDR2 SQIVND (reference sequence). The CDR3 spans 13 residues. CDR3 loop: CASGDTSGNTIYF. The CDR3 DNA is TGTGCCAGTGGCGACACGTCTGGAAACACCATATATTTT.

The chain is built from TRBV6-5 and TRBJ2-3, with D possibly matching TRBD2 (6 bases). CDR3 size: 15 residues. The germline V gene has CDR1 MNHEY and CDR2 SVGAGI. Trimming stripped 2 bases from V and 2 bases from J, with 11 bases between. The CDR3 region has the DNA TGTGCCAGCAGTTACGCGGGAAGAGACACAGATACGCAGTATTTT. Protein product: CASSYAGRDTDTQYF.

This clone was recorded only once. This sequence joins TRBV19 and TRBJ1-3; TRBD1 matches at 8 bases. Germline-derived CDR1 and CDR2 are LNHDA and SQIVND (reference sequence). The junction had 7 bases not matched to a gene; V was cut back by 5 bases and J by 1 base. CDR3 length: 16 residues. The CDR3 DNA reads as TGTGCCAGTAGTTCCCGGACAGGGAGATCTGGAAACACCATATATTTT. Its translation: CASSSRTGRSGNTIYF.

This sequence joins TRBV4-1 and TRBJ1-1; D possibly corresponds to TRBD1 (5 bases). CDR3 size: 15 residues. Trimming pared 1 base from V and 3 bases from J, leaving 12 bases between. CDR1 and CDR2 from the germline V gene are MGHRA and YSYEKL. The CDR3 region is CASSQVSDSYTEAFF. The CDR3, as DNA: TGCGCCAGCAGCCAAGTGAGTGACAGCTACACTGAAGCTTTCTTT.

CDR3 sequence: CASSLASGINTGELFF. The CDR3 nucleotides are TGTGCCAGCAGCTTAGCTAGCGGCATAAACACCGGGGAGCTGTTTTTT. The rearrangement uses TRBV11-3 and TRBJ2-2, with TRBD2 matching 7 bases. After removal of 1 base from V and 2 bases from J, the junction contained 4 bases not matched to a gene. Looked up from germline, CDR1 is SGHNT and CDR2 is YENEEA. The CDR3 consists of 16 residues.

The rearrangement joins TRBV19 to TRBJ1-1; weak D call: TRBD1 (5 bases). From germline, CDR1 is LNHDA and CDR2 SQIVND (reference sequence). V gave up 7 bases and J gave up 5 bases, with 17 bases separating them. The CDR3 has 14 amino acids. The DNA for the CDR3 is TGTGCCAGTAATTGGCGGCAGGGAGGGACTGAAGCTTTCTTT. Translation gives CASNWRQGGTEAFF. Combining the CDR3 with reference TRBV19 and TRBJ1-1 gives the whole variable domain DGGITQSPKYLFRKEGQNVTLSCEQNLNHDAMYWYRQDPGQGLRLIYYSQIVNDFQKGDIAEGYSVSREKKESFPLTVTSAQKNPTAFYLCASNWRQGGTEAFFGQGTRLTVV.

The chain is built from TRBV18 and TRBJ2-7; the D is unclear. Germline lookup yields CDR1 KGHSH and CDR2 LQKENI. Trimming left V 4 bases short and J 2 bases short, with 12 bases between. The CDR3 is 14 amino acids. The CDR3 is CASSRSELTYEQYF. The CDR3 DNA is TGTGCCAGCTCACGGTCCGAGTTAACCTACGAGCAGTACTTC.

The rearrangement links TRBV9 to TRBJ2-2, with D possibly matching TRBD1 (6 bases). The germline V and J ends were trimmed by 3 bases and 5 bases, with 11 bases remaining between them. The CDR3 consists of 14 residues. Germline V gene lookup returns CDR1 SGDLS and CDR2 YYNGEE. In nucleotides, the CDR3 is TGTGCCAGCAGCGGTCAGGGGTGGACCGGGGAGCTGTTTTTT. Translated: CASSGQGWTGELFF.

This clone was seen only a few times. This chain links TRBV4-2 with TRBJ1-4, with TRBD1 identical over 7 bases. The junction had 7 bases not matched to a gene; V was cut back by 3 bases and J by 0 bases. The germline CDR1 and CDR2 sequences are LGHNA and YNFKEQ. This CDR3 is 17 amino acids long. Here the CDR3 reads CASSQNRGQTTNEKLFF. CDR3 sequence (DNA): TGTGCCAGCAGCCAGAACAGGGGACAAACAACTAATGAAAAACTGTTTTTT.

The V call is TRBV11-2, the J call TRBJ1-5; 11 nucleotides align to TRBD1. V shed 4 bases and J 3 bases; nucleotides not matched to a gene: 2. This CDR3 is 15 amino acids long. Germline V lookup: CDR1 SGHAT, CDR2 FQNNGV. In DNA form, the CDR3 reads TGTGCCAGCAGCTGGGGACAGGGGGACAATCAGCCCCAGCATTTT. It encodes CASSWGQGDNQPQHF.

About this clone itself: Distinct nucleotide sequences in the sample also encode this CDR3. V usage is TRBV15 and J usage is TRBJ2-7; 8 bases line up with TRBD2. The CDR3 has 15 amino acids. Germline assignment: CDR1 LNHNV and CDR2 YYDKDF (reference sequence). The V gene end was trimmed by 1 base and the J gene end by 1 base; junction bases not matched to a gene: 3. The CDR3 DNA reads as TGTGCCACCAGCAGAGGGACGGGAGGGTCCTACGAGCAGTACTTC. As protein: CATSRGTGGSYEQYF.

This chain joins TRBV6-5 and TRBJ1-2, with 9 nucleotides matching TRBD1. The CDR3 consists of 16 residues. V was clipped by 1 base and J by 3 bases; unmatched bases: 6. Germline CDR1 reads MNHEY; CDR2 reads SVGAGI. The CDR3 nucleotides read TGTGCCAGCAGTTACTTCCTAGGACAGGGGCACTATGGCTACACCTTC. It translates to CASSYFLGQGHYGYTF.

CDR3 sequence: CASTPWTGTGANVLTF. The CDR3 DNA reads TGTGCCAGTACTCCTTGGACAGGGACTGGGGCCAACGTCCTGACTTTC. The chain links TRBV19 to TRBJ2-6, with 8 bases identical to TRBD1. Unmatched junction bases numbered 7, after V lost 7 bases and J lost 2 bases. This CDR3 region has 16 residues. Per the germline V gene, CDR1 is LNHDA and CDR2 is SQIVND (reference sequence).